Listed here are 9 T cell receptor beta chains from one sample, sequenced in a study of T cell repertoires in cytomegalovirus infection. These receptors are not linked to any known antigen. MiXCR was run by TCRdb on the reads, yielding one entry per CDR3 protein. The table includes 350,000 to 400,000 distinct CDR3 sequences, roughly 34% detected once. Material: cultured PBMCs, obtained from culture after CMV antigen stimulation. Receptors were obtained from a human donor in good health (CMV status not recorded). Some clones in this sample may be carry-over from other donors' samples.

This clonotype appeared a few times. The chain joins TRBV7-9 to TRBJ2-1; 9 bases fit TRBD1. The junction had 10 bases not matched to a gene; V was cut back by 4 bases and J by 0 bases. The V gene's germline CDR1 is SEHNR and CDR2 FQNEAQ (reference sequence). CDR3 length: 18 residues. The CDR3 protein is CASSSPKGTGSSYNEQFF. CDR3 DNA: TGTGCCAGCAGCTCCCCTAAGGGGACAGGGAGCTCCTACAATGAGCAGTTCTTC.

The chain joins TRBV6-1 to TRBJ2-7; D possibly uses TRBD1 or TRBD2 (5 bases each). The V end lost 5 bases, the J end lost 6 bases, and 20 bases lay between the germline ends. Germline V CDR1 and CDR2: MNHNS, SASEGT. There are 15 residues in the CDR3. The CDR3 DNA is TGTGCCAGCAGTTTTTCCATACAGGAGGCAGGCGAGCAGTACTTC. Translated, it gives CASSFSIQEAGEQYF.

V gene TRBV2 combines with J gene TRBJ1-3; 7 bases agree with TRBD1. This CDR3 is built from 14 residues. Germline V CDR1 and CDR2: SNHLY, FYNNEI. The trim removed 6 bases at V and 3 bases at J, leaving 5 bases unmatched. In DNA, the CDR3 is TGTGCCAGCAGCGGTACAGGGGTTGGAAACACCATATATTTT. This translates into CASSGTGVGNTIYF.

This clonotype was seen a handful of times. The chain joins TRBV12-3 or TRBV12-4 to TRBJ2-3; D is possibly TRBD1 or TRBD2 (5 bases each). This CDR3 is 18 amino acids long. Trimming shortened V by 6 bases and J by 0 bases, and 22 bases separated the two germline ends. This chain's CDR3 is CASRPPLGTKASTDTQYF. CDR3 nucleotide sequence: TGTGCCAGCAGGCCTCCTCTCGGGACGAAAGCTAGCACAGATACGCAGTATTTT.

This clonotype was counted only a few times. The V call is TRBV7-6, the J call TRBJ2-7; D is unclear. The V gene's germline CDR1 is SGHVS and CDR2 FNYEAQ. The CDR3 sequence is 12 residues long. The DNA for the CDR3 is TGTGCGTCCTCCAGGAGCTCCTACGAGCAGTACGTC. Translation: CASSRSSYEQYV.

The V and J genes are TRBV20-1 and TRBJ2-2; 10 positions match TRBD2. The CDR3 has 16 amino acids. Germline V gene lookup returns CDR1 DFQATT and CDR2 SNEGSKA (reference sequence). V shed 1 base and J 4 bases; nucleotides not matched to a gene: 6. The CDR3 DNA sequence: TGCAGTGCTAGAGGTCCTAGCGGGAGCGGCACCGGGGAGCTGTTTTTT. Amino acids: CSARGPSGSGTGELFF.

V and J are TRBV7-9 and TRBJ2-2; D is undetermined. V was clipped by 5 bases and J by 7 bases, with 8 bases between them. The CDR3 is made up of 12 amino acids. The V gene's germline CDR1 is SEHNR and CDR2 FQNEAQ (reference sequence). CDR3 protein: CASSTEHGELFF. CDR3 sequence (DNA): TGTGCCAGCAGCACCGAACACGGGGAGCTGTTTTTT.

V usage is TRBV7-2 and J usage is TRBJ1-2, with a tentative D call TRBD1 (5 bases). The germline V gene encodes CDR1 SGHTA and CDR2 FQGNSA. V was shortened by 5 bases and J by 7 bases, with 17 bases between the two germline ends. The CDR3 extends over 14 amino acids. The CDR3 reads CASSTSSRGLGYTF. The DNA of the CDR3 is TGTGCCAGCAGCACCTCATCCCGGGGCCTTGGCTACACCTTC.

The chain is built from TRBV2 and TRBJ1-1; D call uncertain. Germline V lookup: CDR1 SNHLY, CDR2 FYNNEI. The CDR3 has 14 amino acids. V lost 1 base to trimming and J lost 0 bases, with 6 bases between them. The CDR3 loop reads CASSEGTMNTEAFF. DNA of the CDR3: TGTGCCAGCAGTGAAGGCACCATGAACACTGAAGCTTTCTTT.